Shown below are 28 T cell receptor beta chains from a single sample sequenced in a study of T cell repertoires in cytomegalovirus infection. TCRdb reprocessed the reads via MiXCR and lists one record per CDR3 protein. The sample yields fewer than 550,000 distinct CDR3 sequences, around 11% seen once. The specimen was PBMCs. The receptors come from a human donor in good health (CMV status not recorded). Some clones in this sample may be carry-over from other donors' samples.

The sample holds a few counts of this clonotype. The chain has TRBV7-2 and TRBJ2-2; tentative D call: TRBD2 (7 bases). This CDR3 has 13 amino acids. CDR1 and CDR2 (germline): SGHTA, FQGNSA. The ends were cut back, 5 bases at V and 7 bases at J, with 11 bases in the middle. The CDR3, as DNA: TGTGCCAGCAGCAAAGGGGGGGTCGGGGAGCTGTTTTTT. As protein: CASSKGGVGELFF. The full variable domain, completed using reference TRBV7-2 and TRBJ2-2, is GAGVSQSPSNKVTEKGKDVELRCDPISGHTALYWYRQSLGQGLEFLIYFQGNSAPDKSGLPSDRFSAERTGGSVSTLTIQRTQQEDSAVYLCASSKGGVGELFFGEGSRLTVL.

Comments on this clonotype: A read error is possible here, since a much larger clone lies one base away. CDR3 DNA: TGTGCCAGCAGTTCGGAATTGGGGAATGAGCAGTTCTTC. It specifies CASSSELGNEQFF. The chain couples TRBV27 to TRBJ2-1; D ambiguous. Germline V CDR1 and CDR2: MNHEY, SMNVEV (reference sequence). Trimming cost V 4 bases and J 7 bases, with 11 bases left between them. This CDR3 is 13 amino acids long.

The chain joins TRBV9 to TRBJ2-2; 9 bases align to TRBD1. Germline V gene lookup returns CDR1 SGDLS and CDR2 YYNGEE. The CDR3 is made up of 14 amino acids. V shed 6 bases and J 5 bases; nucleotides not matched to a gene: 5. The CDR3, as DNA: TGTGCCAGCACGGGGACAGGGAAGACCGGGGAGCTGTTTTTT. As protein: CASTGTGKTGELFF. Based on the CDR3 plus reference TRBV9 and TRBJ2-2, the full variable domain is DSGVTQTPKHLITATGQRVTLRCSPRSGDLSVYWYQQSLDQGLQFLIQYYNGEERAKGNILERFSAQQFPDLHSELNLSSLELGDSALYFCASTGTGKTGELFFGEGSRLTVL.

The rearrangement uses TRBV28 and TRBJ2-2, with D unclear. The ends were cut back, 3 bases at V and 3 bases at J, with 8 bases in the middle. CDR3 length: 14 amino acids. The germline CDR1 and CDR2 sequences are MDHEN and SYDVKM. CDR3 region: CASSFDLYTGELFF. The CDR3 DNA reads as TGTGCCAGCAGTTTTGACTTATACACCGGGGAGCTGTTTTTT.

In this sample, this clonotype turned up many times. This chain connects TRBV19 to TRBJ1-4; D unresolved. The germline V and J ends were trimmed by 5 bases and 6 bases, with 16 bases remaining between them. The germline CDR1 and CDR2 sequences are LNHDA and SQIVND (reference sequence). The CDR3 runs 15 residues. The CDR3 coding sequence is TGTGCCAGTAGTCGACCGGGAGCTTATTATGAAAAACTGTTTTTT. This gives the protein CASSRPGAYYEKLFF.

Worth noting for this clonotype: A read error may explain this, as a much larger clone is one base away. The chain uses TRBV2 and TRBJ1-5, with TRBD1 as a possible D gene (5 bases). CDR1 SNHLY and CDR2 FYNNEI come from the germline V gene. The CDR3 has 14 residues. CDR3 DNA: TGTGCCGGTCGAGGGACTCCCGACAATCAGCTCCAGCATTTT. This codes for CAGRGTPDNQLQHF.

Here the CDR3 DNA reads TGCAGTGCTAGAGGGGGAGGCAGGGGCTATGGCTACACCTTC. Translated: CSARGGGRGYGYTF. The chain recombines TRBV20-1 with TRBJ1-2, with D possibly matching TRBD1 (6 bases). The CDR3 contains 14 residues. CDR1 is DFQATT, CDR2 SNEGSKA, per germline (reference sequence). Trimming removed 1 base at V and 4 bases at J, with 13 bases between.

The table lists this clonotype with many counts. The V and J genes are TRBV2 and TRBJ1-1, with 10 positions matching TRBD1. The CDR3 covers 16 residues. Losses at the gene ends were 6 bases for V and 4 bases for J; bases not matched to a gene: 11. Germline V gives CDR1 SNHLY, CDR2 FYNNEI. As DNA, the CDR3 is TGTGCCAGCAGAGCCTACCCCGGGACAGGGGCCACTGAAGCTTTCTTT. Its translation is CASRAYPGTGATEAFF.

This clonotype was counted at least ten times. An end of the junction differs from the germline gene, which may be a read error. The gene calls are TRBV5-1 and TRBJ1-1; perhaps TRBD1 as D (5 bases). CDR1 is SGHRS, CDR2 YFSETQ, per germline. The CDR3 has 14 amino acids. The CDR3 is CASSLDSMNTEAFF. The DNA of the CDR3 is TGTGCCAGCAGCTTAGACAGCATGAACACTGAAGCTTTCTTT.

In this sample, this clonotype turned up a few times. The chain carries TRBV28 and TRBJ2-2; 7 nucleotides agree with TRBD1. Trimming at V came to 6 bases and at J to 5 bases, leaving 12 bases not matched to a gene. This CDR3 is 16 amino acids long. Germline V lookup: CDR1 MDHEN, CDR2 SYDVKM. The CDR3 DNA is TGTGCCAGCAGCCGTGTATCGACAGGGCAAACCGGGGAGCTGTTTTTT. Residues: CASSRVSTGQTGELFF.

In this sample, this clonotype turned up many times. The chain links TRBV7-6 to TRBJ2-6; D unclear. Trimming removed 0 bases at V and 6 bases at J, with 6 bases between. This CDR3 contains 14 residues. CDR1 is SGHVS and CDR2 is FNYEAQ in the germline V gene. The CDR3 protein is CASSLAGLANVLTF. The CDR3 bases are TGTGCCAGCAGCTTAGCCGGGTTGGCCAACGTCCTGACTTTC.

In its sample, this clonotype was seen many times. In DNA form, the CDR3 reads TGCAGTGCTAACAATTTAGCGGGGGGGCGAGATACGCAGTATTTT. Translated: CSANNLAGGRDTQYF. The chain joins TRBV20-1 to TRBJ2-3, with 11 bases that match TRBD2. CDR1 and CDR2 from the germline V gene are DFQATT and SNEGSKA (reference sequence). This CDR3 is built from 15 residues. The junction had 8 bases not matched to a gene; V was cut back by 4 bases and J by 5 bases.

This clonotype was seen only a few times. The chain combines TRBV20-1 with TRBJ2-1, with 10 nucleotides matching TRBD2. CDR3 length: 15 residues. Germline V lookup: CDR1 DFQATT, CDR2 SNEGSKA (reference sequence). After removal of 2 bases from V and 0 bases from J, the junction contained 1 base not matched to a gene. The DNA of the CDR3 is TGCAGTGCTAGACTAGCGGGGGTCTCCTACAATGAGCAGTTCTTC. This codes for CSARLAGVSYNEQFF.

The chain combines TRBV29-1 with TRBJ2-7, with 7 bases matching TRBD1. Germline CDR1 is SQVTM and CDR2 is ANQGSEA. There are 12 residues in the CDR3. Germline trimming cut 6 bases from V and 5 bases from J; bases unmatched to any gene: 7. The CDR3 nucleotides read TGCAGCGTCCGGGACAGTGGGCACGAGCAGTACTTC. Translated: CSVRDSGHEQYF.

This clonotype has at least ten counts. This chain links TRBV19 with TRBJ2-7, with 7 bases that match TRBD1. The germline V gene encodes CDR1 LNHDA and CDR2 SQIVND (reference sequence). The CDR3 is 15 residues long. Trimming removed 4 bases from V and 0 bases from J; junction bases left unmatched: 6. The chain's CDR3 is CASSSPRDSSYEQYF. CDR3 nucleotide sequence: TGTGCCAGTAGTAGCCCCCGGGACAGCTCCTACGAGCAGTACTTC.

J is TRBJ1-3 and V is TRBV3-1, with D maybe TRBD1 (5 bases). The germline V gene has CDR1 LGHDT and CDR2 YNNKEL (reference sequence). The CDR3 spans 17 residues. Trimming pared 0 bases from V and 4 bases from J, leaving 16 bases between. Here the CDR3 DNA reads TGTGCCAGCAGCCAAGAAAGGGGTTCTGTCTTCGGAAACACCATATATTTT. Amino acid sequence: CASSQERGSVFGNTIYF.

This clonotype was seen ten or more times. The chain uses TRBV6-5 and TRBJ1-5; perhaps TRBD1 as D (5 bases). Deletions cut 4 bases from V and 9 bases from J, with 10 bases between. Germline V gene data show CDR1 as MNHEY and CDR2 as SVGAGI. This CDR3 comprises 12 residues. The CDR3 protein is CASSLGVGPQHF. CDR3 sequence (DNA): TGTGCCAGCAGTTTGGGGGTCGGGCCCCAGCATTTT.

This clonotype was seen repeatedly, ten times or more. The chain is built from TRBV7-9 and TRBJ2-5; D gene uncertain. Trimming took 1 base from V and 3 from J, leaving 9 bases between them. The V gene's germline CDR1 is SEHNR and CDR2 FQNEAQ (reference sequence). This CDR3 comprises 14 residues. CDR3 sequence (DNA): TGTGCCAGCAGCTTAGGACGTGGGAAAGAGACCCAGTACTTC. This encodes CASSLGRGKETQYF.

Note on this clonotype: Mismatch with germline at one junction end may stem from a read error. The V gene is TRBV5-1, the J gene TRBJ1-2; the D gene is possibly TRBD1 (6 bases). This CDR3 spans 14 amino acids. Germline V CDR1 and CDR2: SGHRS, YFSETQ. The CDR3 nucleotides are TGCACCAGCAGCTCGACAGCCCAGGGGTATGGCTACACCTTC. This sequence encodes CTSSSTAQGYGYTF.

This clonotype was observed many times. This chain uses TRBV7-9 with TRBJ1-1; 8 nucleotides align to TRBD1. This CDR3 has 16 residues. CDR1 is SEHNR, CDR2 FQNEAQ, per germline (reference sequence). The ends lost 0 bases at V and 0 bases at J; junction bases unmatched: 3. The CDR3 reads CASSLAPDRVNTEAFF. The CDR3, as DNA: TGTGCCAGCAGCTTAGCCCCGGACAGGGTGAACACTGAAGCTTTCTTT. Complete variable domain (other parts from reference TRBV7-9 and TRBJ1-1): DTGVSQNPRHKITKRGQNVTFRCDPISEHNRLYWYRQTLGQGPEFLTYFQNEAQLEKSRLLSDRFSAERPKGSFSTLEIQRTEQGDSAMYLCASSLAPDRVNTEAFFGQGTRLTVV.

This clonotype was found many times. The CDR3 DNA follows: TGTGCCAGCAGTTTATCGACCCCCCGCACAGATACGCAGTATTTT. Amino acid sequence: CASSLSTPRTDTQYF. The chain links TRBV27 to TRBJ2-3; D gene ambiguous. The CDR3 sequence is 15 residues long. The germline V gene has CDR1 MNHEY and CDR2 SMNVEV (reference sequence). V was trimmed by 0 bases and J by 1 base, leaving 8 bases between them.

This clonotype was found a few times. The chain employs TRBV4-2 and TRBJ2-1, with TRBD2 matching 8 bases. The CDR3 sequence is 16 residues long. The V gene's germline CDR1 is LGHNA and CDR2 YNFKEQ. V trimming: 0 bases; J trimming: 10 bases; junction bases outside the gene matches: 11. The chain's CDR3 is CASSQDVSGTPAEQFF. The CDR3 region has the DNA TGTGCCAGCAGCCAAGATGTTAGCGGGACCCCGGCGGAGCAGTTCTTC.

This clonotype was seen a few times. The V gene is TRBV20-1, the J gene TRBJ1-2; D ambiguous. V gave up 4 bases and J gave up 0 bases, with 12 bases separating them. Germline V gene data show CDR1 as DFQATT and CDR2 as SNEGSKA (reference sequence). This CDR3 contains 14 residues. The CDR3 DNA is TGCAGTGCTATGGCGTACAGTTCTAACTATGGCTACACCTTC. As protein: CSAMAYSSNYGYTF.

There are many counts of this clonotype. The V and J genes are TRBV5-6 and TRBJ2-3; 10 bases are a match to TRBD2. The CDR3 loop spans 15 amino acids. Germline values: CDR1 SGHDT, CDR2 YYEEEE. After removal of 4 bases from V and 5 bases from J, the junction contained 7 bases not matched to a gene. For the CDR3, the DNA is TGTGCCAGCAGCCTTCGGACTAGCGGTTTAGATACGCAGTATTTT. Its protein product is CASSLRTSGLDTQYF.

This clonotype came up many times. V usage is TRBV5-1 and J usage is TRBJ1-1; TRBD1 agrees at 7 bases. Germline lookup yields CDR1 SGHRS and CDR2 YFSETQ. Germline trimming cut 4 bases from V and 5 bases from J; bases unmatched to any gene: 5. This CDR3 comprises 13 residues. Written as DNA, the CDR3 is TGCGCCAGCAGCCGATCGGGACAGACTGAAGCTTTCTTT. Translating gives CASSRSGQTEAFF.

The chain carries TRBV30 and TRBJ2-5, with TRBD2 identical over 8 bases. V trimming: 1 base; J trimming: 5 bases; junction bases outside the gene matches: 6. Germline V gene data show CDR1 as GTSNPN and CDR2 as SVGIG (reference sequence). The CDR3 is made up of 14 amino acids. The CDR3 sequence is CAWSGGGRRETQYF. The CDR3 bases are TGTGCCTGGAGTGGCGGCGGGAGGAGGGAGACCCAGTACTTC.

This clonotype was observed many times. The rearrangement links TRBV7-3 to TRBJ1-2; D uncertain. Germline lookup yields CDR1 SGHTA and CDR2 FQGTGA. V lost 2 bases, J lost 0 bases, and 10 bases lay in between. The CDR3 contains 15 residues. The CDR3 is CASSLGSGSNYGYTF. CDR3 DNA sequence: TGTGCCAGCAGCTTAGGATCAGGATCTAACTATGGCTACACCTTC.

This clonotype was counted ten times or more. The chain is built from TRBV12-3 or TRBV12-4 and TRBJ2-7; no clear D. The CDR3 is made up of 14 amino acids. V dropped 5 bases and J dropped 4 bases, with 15 bases sitting between them. For the CDR3, the DNA is TGTGCCAGCAGTCCCAATAGTGCAGCGTACGAGCAGTACTTC. Translated, it gives CASSPNSAAYEQYF.